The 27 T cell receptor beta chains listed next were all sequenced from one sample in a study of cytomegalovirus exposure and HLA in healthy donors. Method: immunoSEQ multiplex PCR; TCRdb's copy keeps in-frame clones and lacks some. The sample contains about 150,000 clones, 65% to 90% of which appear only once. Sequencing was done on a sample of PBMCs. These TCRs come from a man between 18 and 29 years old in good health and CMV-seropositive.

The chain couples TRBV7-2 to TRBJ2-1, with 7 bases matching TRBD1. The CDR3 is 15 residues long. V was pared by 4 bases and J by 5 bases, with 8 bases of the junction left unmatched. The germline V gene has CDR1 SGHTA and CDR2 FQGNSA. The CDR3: CASSSGQAGDNEQFF. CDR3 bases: TGTGCCAGCAGCTCCGGACAGGCAGGGGACAATGAGCAGTTCTTC.

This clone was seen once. The CDR3 spells CASSPLGQVDGFF. The CDR3 DNA follows: TGTGCCAGCAGCCCGCTGGGACAGGTGGATGGGTTCTTC. This sequence joins TRBV11-2 and TRBJ2-1; 8 positions match TRBD1. The CDR3 consists of 13 residues. Germline CDR1 reads SGHAT; CDR2 reads FQNNGV. Trimming took 5 bases from V and 15 from J; bases not matched to a gene: 12.

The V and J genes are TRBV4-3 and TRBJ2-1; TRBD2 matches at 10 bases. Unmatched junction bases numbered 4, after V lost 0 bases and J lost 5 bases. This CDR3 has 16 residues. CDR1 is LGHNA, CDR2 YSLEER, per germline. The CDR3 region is CASSQEGLALDNEQFF. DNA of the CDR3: TGCGCCAGCAGCCAAGAGGGACTAGCGCTCGACAATGAGCAGTTCTTC.

The CDR3 DNA is TGCGCCAGCAGCCAAGTATTGGGGGCGTCTAATCAGCCCCAGCATTTT. Its protein product is CASSQVLGASNQPQHF. This sequence joins TRBV4-3 and TRBJ1-5; D perhaps matches TRBD1 (6 bases). CDR1 is LGHNA and CDR2 is YSLEER in the germline V gene. V was cut by 1 base and J by 4 bases, with 14 bases left in between. The CDR3 extends over 16 amino acids.

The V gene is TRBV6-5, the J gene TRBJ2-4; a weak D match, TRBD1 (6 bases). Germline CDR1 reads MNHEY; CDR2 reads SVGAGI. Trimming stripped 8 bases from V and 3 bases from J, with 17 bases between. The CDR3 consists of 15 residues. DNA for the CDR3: TGTGCCAGCGGGGGCCTCAGGGGTGGCAAAAACATTCAGTACTTC. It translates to CASGGLRGGKNIQYF.

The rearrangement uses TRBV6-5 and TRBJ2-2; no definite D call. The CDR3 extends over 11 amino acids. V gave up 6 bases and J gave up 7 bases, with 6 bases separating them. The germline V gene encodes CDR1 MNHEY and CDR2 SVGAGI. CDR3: CASSPGGELFF. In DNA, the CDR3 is TGTGCCAGCAGCCCCGGCGGGGAGCTGTTTTTT.

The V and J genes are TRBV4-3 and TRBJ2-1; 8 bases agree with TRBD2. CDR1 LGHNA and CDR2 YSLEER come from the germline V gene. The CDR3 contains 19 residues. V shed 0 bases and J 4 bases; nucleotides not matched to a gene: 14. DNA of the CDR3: TGCGCCAGCAGCCAAGATTGGCCGCAGCTAGCGGGTATGTACAATGAGCAGTTCTTC. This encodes CASSQDWPQLAGMYNEQFF.

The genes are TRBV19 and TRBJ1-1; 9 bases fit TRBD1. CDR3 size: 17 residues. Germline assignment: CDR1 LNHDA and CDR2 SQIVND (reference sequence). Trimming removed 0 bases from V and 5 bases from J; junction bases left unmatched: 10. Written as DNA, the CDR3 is TGTGCCAGTAGTATAGATAACAGGGACAGGGCGGGAACTGAAGCTTTCTTT. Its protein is CASSIDNRDRAGTEAFF.

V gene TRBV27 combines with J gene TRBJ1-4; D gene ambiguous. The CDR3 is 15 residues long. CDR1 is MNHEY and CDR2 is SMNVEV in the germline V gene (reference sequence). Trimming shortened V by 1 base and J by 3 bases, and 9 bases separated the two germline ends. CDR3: CASSLYGRPNEKLFF. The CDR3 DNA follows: TGTGCCAGCAGTTTATACGGGAGACCTAATGAAAAACTGTTTTTT. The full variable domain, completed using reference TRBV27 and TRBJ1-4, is EAQVTQNPRYLITVTGKKLTVTCSQNMNHEYMSWYRQDPGLGLRQIYYSMNVEVTDKGDVPEGYKVSRKEKRNFPLILESPSPNQTSLYFCASSLYGRPNEKLFFGSGTQLSVL.

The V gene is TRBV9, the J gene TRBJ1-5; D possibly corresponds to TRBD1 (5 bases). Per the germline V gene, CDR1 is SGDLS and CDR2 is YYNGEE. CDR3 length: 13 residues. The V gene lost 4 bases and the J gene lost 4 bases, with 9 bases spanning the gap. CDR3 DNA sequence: TGTGCCAGCAGCTCTAGACAGAATCAGCCCCAGCATTTT. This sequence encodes CASSSRQNQPQHF.

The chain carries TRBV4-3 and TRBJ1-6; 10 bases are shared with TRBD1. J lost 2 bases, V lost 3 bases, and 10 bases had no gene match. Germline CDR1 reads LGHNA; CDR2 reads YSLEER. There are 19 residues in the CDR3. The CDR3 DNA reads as TGCGCCAGCAGCCACGAACTGACAGGGGGCGGAGCCTATAATTCACCCCTCCACTTT. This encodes CASSHELTGGGAYNSPLHF.

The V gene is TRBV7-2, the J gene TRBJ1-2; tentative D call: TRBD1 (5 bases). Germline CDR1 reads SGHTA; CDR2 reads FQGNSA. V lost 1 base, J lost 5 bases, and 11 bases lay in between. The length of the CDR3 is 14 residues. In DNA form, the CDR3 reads TGTGCCAGCAGCTTAGAATTTCCAGGGTATGGCTACACCTTC. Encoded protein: CASSLEFPGYGYTF.

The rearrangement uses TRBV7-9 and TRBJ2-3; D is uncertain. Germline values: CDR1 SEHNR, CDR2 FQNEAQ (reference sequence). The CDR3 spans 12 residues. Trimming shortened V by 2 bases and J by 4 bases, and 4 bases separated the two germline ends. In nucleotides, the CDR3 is TGTGCCAGCAGCTTATCGGCAGATACGCAGTATTTT. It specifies CASSLSADTQYF.

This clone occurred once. The CDR3 spells CSGRWTSGTIPRLGNEQFF. CDR3 coding DNA: TGCAGCGGCCGCTGGACTAGCGGGACAATCCCCCGCCTTGGGAATGAGCAGTTCTTC. V is TRBV29-1 and J is TRBJ2-1; TRBD2 matches at 12 bases. In germline, CDR1 is SQVTM, CDR2 ANQGSEA. The CDR3 covers 19 residues. V trimming: 7 bases; J trimming: 7 bases; junction bases outside the gene matches: 23.

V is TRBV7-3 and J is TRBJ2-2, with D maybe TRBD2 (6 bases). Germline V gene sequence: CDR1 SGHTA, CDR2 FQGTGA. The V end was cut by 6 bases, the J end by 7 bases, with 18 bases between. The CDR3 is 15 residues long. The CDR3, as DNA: TGTGCCAGCAGACTGGACGGGGGAAGCATCGGGGAGCTGTTTTTT. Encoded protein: CASRLDGGSIGELFF.

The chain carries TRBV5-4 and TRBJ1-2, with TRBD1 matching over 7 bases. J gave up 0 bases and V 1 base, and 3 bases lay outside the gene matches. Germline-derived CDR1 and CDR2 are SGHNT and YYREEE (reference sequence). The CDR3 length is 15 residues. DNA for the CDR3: TGTGCCAGCAGCTTGAGGACAGGACCTAACTATGGCTACACCTTC. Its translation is CASSLRTGPNYGYTF.

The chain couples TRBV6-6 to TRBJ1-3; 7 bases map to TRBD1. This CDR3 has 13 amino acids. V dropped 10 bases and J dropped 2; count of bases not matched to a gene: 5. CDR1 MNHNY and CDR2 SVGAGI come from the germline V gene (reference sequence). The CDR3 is CATLTGPGNTIYF. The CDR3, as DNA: TGTGCCACCCTGACAGGGCCTGGAAACACCATATATTTT.

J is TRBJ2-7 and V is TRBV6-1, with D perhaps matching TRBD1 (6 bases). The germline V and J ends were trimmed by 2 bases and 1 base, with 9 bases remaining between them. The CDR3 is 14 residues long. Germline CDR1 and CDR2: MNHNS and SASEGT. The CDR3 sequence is CASSERGTSYEQYF. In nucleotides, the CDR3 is TGTGCCAGCAGTGAAAGAGGGACATCCTACGAGCAGTACTTC.

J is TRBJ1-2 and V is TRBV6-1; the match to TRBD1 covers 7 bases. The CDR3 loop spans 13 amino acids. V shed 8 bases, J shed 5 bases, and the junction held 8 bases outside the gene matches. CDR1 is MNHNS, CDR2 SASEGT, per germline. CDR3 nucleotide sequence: TGTGCCAGCTCGCCCAAGACAGGGTATGGCTACACCTTC. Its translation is CASSPKTGYGYTF.

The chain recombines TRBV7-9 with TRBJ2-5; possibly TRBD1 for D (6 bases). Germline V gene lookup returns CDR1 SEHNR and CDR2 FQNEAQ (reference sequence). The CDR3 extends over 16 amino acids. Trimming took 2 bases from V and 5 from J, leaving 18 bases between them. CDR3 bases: TGTGCCAGCAGCTTATCTCTTACAGGGCAGGAGGAGACCCAGTACTTC. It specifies CASSLSLTGQEETQYF.

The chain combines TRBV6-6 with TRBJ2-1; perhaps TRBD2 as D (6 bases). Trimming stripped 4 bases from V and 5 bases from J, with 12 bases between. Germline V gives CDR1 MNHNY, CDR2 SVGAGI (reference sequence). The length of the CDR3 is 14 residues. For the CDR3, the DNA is TGTGCCAGCAGTTCCCCCGGCGGGGACAATGAGCAGTTCTTC. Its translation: CASSSPGGDNEQFF.

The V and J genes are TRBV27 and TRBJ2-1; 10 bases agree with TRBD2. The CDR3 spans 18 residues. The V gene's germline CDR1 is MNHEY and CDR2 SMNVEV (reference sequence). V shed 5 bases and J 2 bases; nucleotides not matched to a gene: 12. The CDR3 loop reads CASSPGGGLADPYNEQFF. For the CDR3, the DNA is TGTGCCAGCAGTCCCGGGGGTGGACTAGCGGACCCCTACAATGAGCAGTTCTTC.

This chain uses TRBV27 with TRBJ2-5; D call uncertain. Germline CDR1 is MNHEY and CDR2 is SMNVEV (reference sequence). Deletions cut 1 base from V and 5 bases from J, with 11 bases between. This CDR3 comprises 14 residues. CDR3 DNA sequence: TGTGCCAGCAGTTTATTATCCCAGTGGGAGACCCAGTACTTC. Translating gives CASSLLSQWETQYF.

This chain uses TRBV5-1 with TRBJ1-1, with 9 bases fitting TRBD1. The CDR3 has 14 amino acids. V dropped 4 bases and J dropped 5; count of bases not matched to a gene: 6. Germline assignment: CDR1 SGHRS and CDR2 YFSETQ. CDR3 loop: CASSAQDRGTEAFF. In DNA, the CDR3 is TGCGCCAGCAGCGCCCAGGACAGGGGAACTGAAGCTTTCTTT.

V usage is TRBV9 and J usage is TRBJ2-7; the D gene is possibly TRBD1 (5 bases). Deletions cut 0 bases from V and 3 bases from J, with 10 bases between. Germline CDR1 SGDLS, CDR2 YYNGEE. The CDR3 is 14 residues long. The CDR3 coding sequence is TGTGCCAGCAGCGTAGTCAAGGGGCGCTACGAGCAGTACTTC. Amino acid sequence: CASSVVKGRYEQYF.

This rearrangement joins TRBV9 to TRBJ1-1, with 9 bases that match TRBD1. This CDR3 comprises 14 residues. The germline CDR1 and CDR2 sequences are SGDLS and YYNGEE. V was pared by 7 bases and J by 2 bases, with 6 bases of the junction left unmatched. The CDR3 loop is CASAKTGGNTEAFF. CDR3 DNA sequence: TGTGCCAGCGCAAAGACAGGGGGAAACACTGAAGCTTTCTTT.

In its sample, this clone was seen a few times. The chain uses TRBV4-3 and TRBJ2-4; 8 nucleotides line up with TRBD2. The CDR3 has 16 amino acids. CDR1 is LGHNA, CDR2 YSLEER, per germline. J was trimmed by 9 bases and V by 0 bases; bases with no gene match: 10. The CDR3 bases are TGCGCCAGCAGCCAAGATCGGCTAGCCGGGGGGGCCATTCAGTACTTC. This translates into CASSQDRLAGGAIQYF.